This T cell receptor beta chain was recovered during a study of blood T cell repertoires in COVID-19 (dated by TCRdb to the early 2020s). Study-level background: The collaborator samples originated in the United States, Italy and Spain and spanned the acute and convalescent phases of COVID-19. The prospective study material was composed of cDNA or gDNA derived from T cells, B-cell-depleted T cells, or PBMCs. Subjects who had been exposed to COVID-19, were actively infected with it, or had recovered from it provided the deeply sampled blood TCRbeta repertoires that made up the dataset. The repertoires were released in a freely available public database intended as a resource for research on the immune response to SARS-CoV-2. The samples were drawn from the first 160 participants of the ongoing ImmuneRACE study and from some 1,300 subjects provided by 6 global collaborators. Nearly every sample came with metadata listing a de-identified subject ID, COVID-19 status, age in years and sex. Where available, HLA class I and class II types were taken from metadata supplied by the sample provider and were not determined by assay-based typing.

Concerning this clone: Its antigen is currently not known. The record has no base qualities; no much larger clone is one base away.

TCRbeta CDR3 regions were amplified from genomic DNA using the immunoSEQ Assay, a bias-controlled multiplex PCR. The study's processing was this. Nucleated cell counts per sample were estimated from amplification of reference gene primers within the assay. To quantify the absolute abundance of each unique TCRbeta CDR3 rearrangement, sequence reads were collapsed and filtered. For each sample, productive Simpson clonality was calculated by taking the square root of Simpson's diversity index across productive rearrangements. In its TCRdb copy, this immuneACCESS table keeps in-frame sequences only and misses some clones. Where compared with another copy, unresolved V genes explain less than half of these, and the others have no known cause. The V and J calls and clone size come from that table; D and trimming were worked out from the DNA. The sample table contains about half a million clones; only one count was recorded for roughly 89% of them. Around 0.95% of the sample goes to the ten largest clones.

At one collaborating source in Seattle, patients were enrolled during active infection and were followed longitudinally through the course of disease. Each collaborating institution followed its own protocols to collect whole blood in K2EDTA tubes. For TCRbeta analysis, collaborators shipped samples in one of three forms: frozen whole blood, isolated PBMCs, or DNA extracted from either of those sample types. Results and caveats for the whole study, not just this receptor: The amount of clinical and demographic metadata varied by source and participant and was provided uncurated.

From the cysteine through the phenylalanine, the CDR3 covers 15 amino acids. Just CDR3 DNA is preserved here, 45 bases in frame from base 1. A distance of 8 bases separates the germline ends of V and J, which lose 0 bases and 5 bases respectively. CDR1 and CDR2 are drawn from the germline V gene (reference sequence): LGHDT, YNNKEL. The sequence joins TRBV3-1 (or the pseudogene TRBV3-2) to TRBJ1-6, with the D gene not clear enough to name. Sequencing input: peripheral blood. This clonotype was obtained from a man between 18 and 35 years old with COVID-19, enrolled during active disease. The CDR3 amino acid sequence is: CASSQDPRHNSPLHF. The sequence in DNA is TGTGCCAGCAGCCAAGACCCTAGACATAATTCACCCCTCCACTTT.